This TCR beta chain is from a study of naive and memory T cell subsets listed by TCRdb under 2017. A note on the overall study: The study applied an open-source, UMI-based TCR alpha and beta sequencing pipeline to sorted naive and memory peripheral blood T cell subsets. Complete agreement was observed between the functional CMV T cell responses and the IgG serology results. RNA was DNase-treated and reverse transcribed with TCR constant-region primers, mostly using SuperScript III.

Separate amplification of TCR alpha and beta chain libraries was performed from the second PCR step onward. To determine each donor's CMV status, fresh PBMCs were stimulated overnight with CMV viral lysate, and IFNgamma production from CD4+ T cells was then assessed. CD4 T cells were positively selected using Miltenyi beads, after which CD8 T cells were positively selected from the CD4-negative fraction. Cells stained for CD3, CD4, CD8, CD45RA, CD27 and a live/dead dye were sorted on a BD Aria II into four subsets by CD45RA and CD27. The sorting gate for effector memory cells was CD45RA-CD27-, and the sorting gate for EMRA cells was CD45RA+CD27-. Blood came from three healthy volunteers, each fractionated into CD4 and CD8 T cells and then into four differentiation subsets. Roughly 120 ml of peripheral blood was taken from each donor, and PBMC were separated by density-gradient centrifugation on Ficoll-Paque PLUS. The sorted cells were lysed in RLT buffer, after which RNA was extracted using a Qiagen RNeasy kit and kept at -80 degrees C.

Including the terminal cysteine and phenylalanine, the CDR3 comprises 15 residues. Kept here is only the CDR3 DNA, which spans 45 bases and is read in frame from base 1. The germline V gene yields SGHDN for CDR1 and FVKESK for CDR2. V trim: 5 bases; J trim: 3 bases; unmatched bases: 9. Library construction relied on UMI-ligation and nested PCR. The beta constant-region primer consisted of an equimolar mixture of two oligonucleotides that together covered TRBC1 and TRBC2. T4 RNA ligase 1 ligated a single-stranded oligonucleotide carrying the SP2 primer and a 12-nucleotide UMI to the cDNA 3' end. Four rounds of PCR were used to amplify ligated cDNA, with nested alpha and beta constant-region primers being used together with the SP2 primer. Incubation of the ligation reaction lasted about 20-25 hours at 16 degrees C. PCR2 was typically run as a SYBR Green qPCR and stopped at a predetermined threshold to prevent over-amplification. Apart from the first purification, every purification step used Agencourt AMPure XP magnetic beads. Library amounts were measured by Qubit and library quality was assessed on a TapeStation, where the main peak was expected at around 650 bp. Pooled libraries were sequenced on an Illumina MiSeq using v2 2x251 paired-end kits, and typically roughly 0.85-2.1 million reads were obtained per sample. Libraries were pooled at approximately 3.6 nM per sample, and roughly 5-8% PhiX was added to improve cluster recognition. The original pipeline was this. Decombinator assigned V and J genes to Demultiplexor-processed FASTQ reads by tag matching, allowing a single base-pair mismatch. By using UMIs, Collapsinator corrected both sequencing errors and the frequency errors caused by PCR heterogeneity. CDR3Translator translated TCRs and extracted CDR3s from the conserved cysteine to the FGXG phenylalanine, flagging non-productive sequences. Gini, Shannon entropy and inverse Simpson indices were computed after subsampling the repertoires to the same number of UMI-defined TCRs. Within the linear range, a power law was fitted by maximum likelihood to the distributions of clonotype abundance. When run on a single naive CD8 sample, MIGEC and the pipeline yielded similar UMI counts, similar unique TCR numbers and similar clonal distributions. A set of 7,322 CMV-associated CDR3 sequences, compiled from VDJdb and a published dataset, was used to search the repertoires. TCRdb reprocessed the public reads (quality trimming at Q25 with fastp, clone calling with MiXCR) and kept in-frame beta chains. Identical CDR3 protein sequences are pooled into one entry, listed with their most common genes and DNA. In this record, the V and J calls reflect TCRdb's handling and not the investigators' own analysis. This sample holds around 30,000 distinct CDR3 sequences; 9.5% to 12% were observed only once. Under 20% of the sample rests with the top ten.

This clonotype was counted many times. Its binding antigen is unknown. It has no much larger one-base neighbor in the sample; base qualities were not kept. The research as a whole found: After error correction, only a single occurrence was seen for over 85% of naive TCR sequences, so much steeper abundance distributions were produced than in memory subsets. TCR abundance followed a power law with an exponent that was different for naive and memory subsets but consistent across the three individuals. In both CD4 and CD8 cells, a rise in Gini index and a fall in Shannon and inverse Simpson diversity were observed from naive through CM, EM and EMRA. The repertoire findings for the naive and memory subsets could not be validated against a ground truth, as none was available. A clonotype was defined as a single alpha or beta chain sequence rather than as a paired alpha/beta receptor. RNA-based TCR counts may be affected by expression changes linked to T cell activation and differentiation.

The sequenced material came from effector memory CD4+ T cells from blood. Reading the label with the study, this specimen's cell subset or site is: effector memory, CD45RA- CD27-. The V and J genes are TRBV14 and TRBJ1-1, with TRBD1 identical over 7 junction bases. This receptor was identified in a human donor in good health. The nucleotide sequence is given as TGTGCCAGCAGCGCCCAGGCACAGGGGTACACTGAAGCTTTCTTT. Translated, it gives CASSAQAQGYTEAFF. Full variable domain (CDR3 extended with the reference TRBV14 and TRBJ1-1 proteins): EAGVTQFPSHSVIEKGQTVTLRCDPISGHDNLYWYRRVMGKEIKFLLHFVKESKQDESGMPNNRFLAERTGGTYSTLKVQPAELEDSGVYFCASSAQAQGYTEAFFGQGTRLTVV.